This T cell receptor beta chain was identified during a study of shared clonotypes between healthy human individuals. Method: immunoSEQ multiplex PCR; TCRdb's copy keeps in-frame clones and lacks some. Of around 610,000 clones in the sample, roughly 95% were seen once. Germline assignment: CDR1 SNHLY and CDR2 FYNNEI. V lost 1 base and J 1 base, leaving 10 bases between the germline ends. The CDR3 consists of 15 residues. CD45RO-negative, CCR7-positively selected cells formed the naive CD8 fraction, excluding terminally differentiated effector memory CD45RA+ cells. The sequenced material came from naive CD8+ T cells sorted from blood. The source is a woman in her 30s in good health. V usage is TRBV2 and J usage is TRBJ1-2; D not resolved. The CDR3 DNA is TGTGCCAGCAGTGAAGGCCCACGGATTAACTATGGCTACACCTTC. Protein product: CASSEGPRINYGYTF.